Here is one T cell receptor (beta chain) with its context. This sample is part of a study of blood T cell repertoires in COVID-19. Sequencing was performed with immunoSEQ multiplex PCR; in TCRdb, only in-frame clones are kept and a portion is missing. The repertoire holds approximately 150,000 clones, with 82% as singletons. CDR1 SGHTA and CDR2 FQGNSA come from the germline V gene. There are 11 residues in the CDR3. Deletions cut 1 base from V and 10 bases from J, with 7 bases between. This TCR derives from a human donor with acute or convalescent COVID-19. The donor label of this sample is uncertain. The specimen was peripheral blood. The V and J genes are TRBV7-2 and TRBJ1-1; D is unresolved. This CDR3 reads CASSLEAGAFF. In DNA form, the CDR3 reads TGTGCCAGCAGCTTAGAGGCAGGAGCTTTCTTT.